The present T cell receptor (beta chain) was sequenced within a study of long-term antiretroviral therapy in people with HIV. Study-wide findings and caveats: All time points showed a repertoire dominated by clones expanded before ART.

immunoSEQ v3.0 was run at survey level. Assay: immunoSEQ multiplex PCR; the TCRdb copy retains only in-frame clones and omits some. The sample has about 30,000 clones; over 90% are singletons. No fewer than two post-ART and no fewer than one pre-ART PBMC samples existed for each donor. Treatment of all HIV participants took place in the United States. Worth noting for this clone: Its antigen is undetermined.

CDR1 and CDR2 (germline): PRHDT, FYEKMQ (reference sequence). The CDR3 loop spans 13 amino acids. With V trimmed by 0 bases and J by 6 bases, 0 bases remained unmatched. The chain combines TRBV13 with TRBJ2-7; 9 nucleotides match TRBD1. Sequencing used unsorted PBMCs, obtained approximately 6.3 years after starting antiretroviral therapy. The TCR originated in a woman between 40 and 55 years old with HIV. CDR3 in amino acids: CASSLGTGGEQYF. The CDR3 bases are TGTGCCAGCAGCTTAGGGACAGGGGGCGAGCAGTACTTC.